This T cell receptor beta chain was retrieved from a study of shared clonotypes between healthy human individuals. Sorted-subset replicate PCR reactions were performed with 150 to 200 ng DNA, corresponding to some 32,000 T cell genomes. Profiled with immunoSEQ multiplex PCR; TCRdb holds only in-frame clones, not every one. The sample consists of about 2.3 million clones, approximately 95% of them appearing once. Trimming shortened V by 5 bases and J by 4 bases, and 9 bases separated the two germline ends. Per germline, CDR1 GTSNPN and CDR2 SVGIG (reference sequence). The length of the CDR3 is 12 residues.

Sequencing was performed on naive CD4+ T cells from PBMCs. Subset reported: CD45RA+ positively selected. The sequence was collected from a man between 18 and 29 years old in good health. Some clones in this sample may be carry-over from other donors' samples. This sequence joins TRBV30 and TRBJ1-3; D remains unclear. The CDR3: CAWLRGGNTIYF. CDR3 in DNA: TGTGCCTGGCTGAGAGGGGGAAACACCATATATTTT.